This T cell receptor beta chain was identified in a study of cytomegalovirus exposure and HLA in healthy donors. Primers for the PCR totalled 60 Vbeta and 13 Jbeta. Method: immunoSEQ multiplex PCR; TCRdb's copy keeps in-frame clones and lacks some. The sample holds more than 150,000 clones, roughly four fifths seen once. Concerning this clone itself: The sample holds other DNA sequences that translate to the same CDR3.

The length of the CDR3 is 14 residues. Per the germline V gene, CDR1 is MDHEN and CDR2 is SYDVKM. V lost 5 bases to trimming and J lost 0 bases, with 11 bases between them. The chain has TRBV28 and TRBJ2-7, with D hard to call. The clonotype originates from a man younger than 30 in good health and CMV-seronegative. Material: PBMCs. The CDR3 spells CASSPPRSSYEQYF. In DNA, the CDR3 is TGTGCCAGCAGTCCCCCCCGGAGCTCCTACGAGCAGTACTTC. The entire variable domain, with the rest obtained from reference TRBV28 and TRBJ2-7, is as follows: DVKVTQSSRYLVKRTGEKVFLECVQDMDHENMFWYRQDPGLGLRLIYFSYDVKMKEKGDIPEGYSVSREKKERFSLILESASTNQTSMYLCASSPPRSSYEQYFGPGTRLTVT.